This T cell receptor beta chain was documented in a study of T cells in Graves' hyperthyroidism and ophthalmopathy. Diagnostic assessment was based on clinical symptoms, serum thyroxine and TRAb, thyroid ultrasound and orbital computed tomography. CDR3 length: 13 amino acids. Looked up from germline, CDR1 is MDHEN and CDR2 is SYDVKM. J gave up 6 bases and V 6 bases, and 3 bases lay outside the gene matches. The source material, RNA transcripts, was used to amplify TCR beta CDR3 regions. First-round RT-PCR with HTBI primers amplified the TCR CDR3 region. Via MiXCR, TCRdb re-called the multiplex PCR reads, giving one row per CDR3 protein. Of about 300,000 distinct CDR3 sequences listed, 15% to 20% are singletons.

This receptor was obtained from a man aged 45-60 years with Graves' ophthalmopathy. J is TRBJ2-2 and V is TRBV28; 8 positions agree with TRBD1. The sequenced sample was blood. In DNA, the CDR3 is TGTGCCAGCAGCAGGGGGCTGGCCGGGGAGCTGTTTTTT. It is translated as CASSRGLAGELFF. Supplemented by reference TRBV28 and TRBJ2-2, the full variable domain reads DVKVTQSSRYLVKRTGEKVFLECVQDMDHENMFWYRQDPGLGLRLIYFSYDVKMKEKGDIPEGYSVSREKKERFSLILESASTNQTSMYLCASSRGLAGELFFGEGSRLTVL.